The source of this T cell receptor (beta chain) is a study of neoadjuvant anti-PD-1 for oral cavity cancer. Study background: Patients mostly received three to four biweekly nivolumab doses at 3 mg/kg before surgery. Non-progressing patients received a fourth nivolumab dose near day 43, then surgery on days 50-56.

Some clones are missing from TCRdb's copy, which holds only in-frame ones; the method was immunoSEQ multiplex PCR. Among 11,000 to 15,000 clones listed, about 73% were seen once. Germline assignment: CDR1 MNHEY and CDR2 SVGAGI. The CDR3 is 16 residues long. Deletions cut 2 bases from V and 0 bases from J, with 13 bases between. Time point meaning: after neoadjuvant nivolumab, at surgical resection. These newly diagnosed stage II-IVA oral cavity squamous cell carcinoma patients had no prior systemic or radiation treatment. No culture or expansion preceded analysis of these blood cells. Sequenced here: PBMCs, sampled after nivolumab (anti-PD-1) treatment. The sequence came from a person aged 40 to 85 with oral cavity squamous cell carcinoma. This chain joins TRBV6-5 and TRBJ2-5; D unclear. The DNA for the CDR3 is TGTGCCAGCAGTTACGGCAGACCTCAAAACCAAGAGACCCAGTACTTC. Translating gives CASSYGRPQNQETQYF.